This paragraph reports one T cell receptor beta chain. Germline CDR1 is SGHNT and CDR2 is YYREEE (reference sequence). This CDR3 comprises 15 residues. V was clipped by 5 bases and J by 7 bases; unmatched bases: 6. The data were taken from a study of blood T cell repertoires in COVID-19. Study context: The origin of the acute and convalescent COVID-19 samples was the United States, Italy and Spain. T cells, B-cell-depleted T cells, or PBMCs provided the cDNA or gDNA that served as material.

As handled by the study authors: Amplification with reference gene primers provided the estimates of nucleated cell counts. The data were produced by immunoSEQ multiplex PCR, yet TCRdb's version contains in-frame clones alone and is incomplete. V and J calls and clone size are those listed in that table; D and trimming were worked out from the DNA. The repertoire holds some 220,000 clones, with about 85% as singletons. The sample consisted of peripheral blood. This sequence was found in a man aged 45 to 65 who had recovered from COVID-19. The chain couples TRBV5-4 to TRBJ2-1, with 13 positions matching TRBD2. The CDR3 reads CASRYPGLAGNEQFF. The CDR3 DNA sequence: TGTGCCAGCAGATATCCGGGACTAGCGGGGAATGAGCAGTTCTTC.